A selection of T cell receptor beta chains follows, all from one sample in a study of T-cell reconstitution after alpha-beta-depleted transplantation in children. In TCRdb, the PCR reads were re-called with MiXCR into one record per CDR3 protein. The repertoire includes some 290,000 distinct CDR3 sequences, about a quarter of them detected once, and around 9.9% sits in the top ten. The source was PBMCs, mostly from graft donor cells, collected 180 days after TCRalphabeta/CD19-depleted stem cell transplant. The receptors come from a male patient younger than 18 who had a stem cell transplant for acute lymphoblastic leukemia, so the T cells may come from the graft donor. CDR3s include the opening cysteine and the closing phenylalanine or tryptophan.

len: 13
v_gene: TRBV5-1
j_gene: TRBJ2-7
CDR3aa: CASSGGDRYEQYF

len: 15
v_gene: TRBV2
j_gene: TRBJ2-7
CDR3aa: CASSRTGQSSYEQYF

len: 14
v_gene: TRBV27
j_gene: TRBJ2-7
CDR3aa: CASSLGQGLSEQYF

len: 16
v_gene: TRBV20-1
j_gene: TRBJ1-5
CDR3aa: CCARAGGGFSNQPQHF

len: 13
v_gene: TRBV7-2
j_gene: TRBJ2-1
CDR3aa: CASSLTHGNEQFF

len: 17
v_gene: TRBV18
j_gene: TRBJ2-3
CDR3aa: CASSPTRQSPSTDTQYF

len: 13
v_gene: TRBV12-3/TRBV12-4
j_gene: TRBJ1-1
CDR3aa: CASSLGGPTEAFF

len: 13
v_gene: TRBV4-2
j_gene: TRBJ2-1
CDR3aa: CASSFVRGNEQFF

len: 13
v_gene: TRBV20-1
j_gene: TRBJ2-7
CDR3aa: CSARTSGTYEQYF

len: 16
v_gene: TRBV24-1
j_gene: TRBJ2-3
CDR3aa: CATSESGRRSTDTQYF

len: 15
v_gene: TRBV7-9
j_gene: TRBJ1-4
CDR3aa: CASSGRDRFNEKLFF

len: 16
v_gene: TRBV5-1
j_gene: TRBJ2-4
CDR3aa: CASSYNGQGAKNIQYF

len: 17
v_gene: TRBV9
j_gene: TRBJ2-3
CDR3aa: CASSVEWEPISTDTQYF

len: 14
v_gene: TRBV24-1
j_gene: TRBJ2-1
CDR3aa: CATSDPRLYNEQFF

len: 15
v_gene: TRBV4-2
j_gene: TRBJ2-7
CDR3aa: CACSRLAGGTYEQYF

len: 18
v_gene: TRBV11-1
j_gene: TRBJ1-2
CDR3aa: CASSLSGLTAGVNYGYTF

len: 15
v_gene: TRBV5-1
j_gene: TRBJ1-1
CDR3aa: CASSLGWAVSTEAFF

len: 16
v_gene: TRBV7-3
j_gene: TRBJ2-2
CDR3aa: CASSPRAQGNTGELFF

len: 13
v_gene: TRBV12-3/TRBV12-4
j_gene: TRBJ1-2
CDR3aa: CASKTDRQVGYTF

len: 14
v_gene: TRBV20-1
j_gene: TRBJ2-7
CDR3aa: CSARDLFANYEQYF

len: 17
v_gene: TRBV12-3/TRBV12-4
j_gene: TRBJ2-1
CDR3aa: CASSPGTSGSRYNEQFF

len: 15
v_gene: TRBV13
j_gene: TRBJ2-7
CDR3aa: CASSSWDRGSHEQYF

len: 14
v_gene: TRBV13
j_gene: TRBJ1-1
CDR3aa: CASDRPVGYIEAFF

len: 14
v_gene: TRBV12-3/TRBV12-4
j_gene: TRBJ1-2
CDR3aa: CASSFGQANYGYTF

len: 15
v_gene: TRBV7-2
j_gene: TRBJ1-5
CDR3aa: CASSLTGTGGQPQHF

len: 13
v_gene: TRBV20-1
j_gene: TRBJ2-7
CDR3aa: CSARREGNYEQYF

len: 15
v_gene: TRBV25-1
j_gene: TRBJ2-5
CDR3aa: CASSEYGTSMETQYF

len: 16
v_gene: TRBV5-8
j_gene: TRBJ2-3
CDR3aa: CASSQDRDSSTDTQYF

len: 12
v_gene: TRBV5-6
j_gene: TRBJ1-2
CDR3aa: CASSLRGYGYTF

len: 15
v_gene: TRBV20-1
j_gene: TRBJ2-7
CDR3aa: CSARGLAGLTYEQYF

len: 16
v_gene: TRBV29-1
j_gene: TRBJ1-3
CDR3aa: CSVEGGGAVSGSTIYF

len: 15
v_gene: TRBV19
j_gene: TRBJ1-5
CDR3aa: CASNGGQGSNQPQHF

len: 14
v_gene: TRBV11-2
j_gene: TRBJ2-3
CDR3aa: CASSLFQRTDTQYF

len: 15
v_gene: TRBV7-2
j_gene: TRBJ2-7
CDR3aa: CASSPRTSGSYEQYF

len: 17
v_gene: TRBV7-6
j_gene: TRBJ1-6
CDR3aa: CASSLEGQISYNSPLHF

len: 13
v_gene: TRBV12-3/TRBV12-4
j_gene: TRBJ2-7
CDR3aa: CASRAGGYYEQYF

len: 12
v_gene: TRBV29-1
j_gene: TRBJ2-5
CDR3aa: CSAASGGETQYF

len: 16
v_gene: TRBV5-1
j_gene: TRBJ1-1
CDR3aa: CASSFPAGGLNTEAFF

len: 14
v_gene: TRBV7-9
j_gene: TRBJ2-7
CDR3aa: CASSRLAGVYEQYF

len: 10
v_gene: TRBV29-1
j_gene: TRBJ1-1
CDR3aa: CSVVTGGAFF